This TCR beta chain came from a study of a mutant IDH1 vaccine in newly diagnosed glioma. Regarding time point: baseline, week 1 (first vaccination visit). Treatment indicated: pre-vaccination baseline after standard-of-care therapy. Germline CDR1 MGHRA, CDR2 YSYEKL. V lost 6 bases, J lost 8 bases, and 22 bases lay in between. CDR3 size: 15 residues. Repertoires were generated with immunoSEQ multiplex PCR, while TCRdb's copy carries only in-frame clones and drops some. The repertoire includes just under 95,000 clones, around four fifths of them detected once, and approximately 7.9% sits in the top ten.

The sequence came from a man in his forties with glioma. The chain couples TRBV4-1 to TRBJ1-2; D is perhaps TRBD1 (6 bases). This sample comprised PBMCs, obtained from a glioma patient treated with radiotherapy, temozolomide or both. The CDR3 spells CASSLYEGGFGGYTF. The CDR3 DNA sequence: TGCGCCAGCAGTCTCTATGAAGGGGGATTCGGGGGCTACACCTTC.